Below, one T cell receptor (beta chain) is given with its context. V was cut by 6 bases and J by 6 bases, with 10 bases left in between. CDR1 is SGHTA, CDR2 FQGNSA, per germline. The CDR3 loop spans 12 amino acids. The sample belongs to a study of blood T cell repertoires in COVID-19. TCRdb's table, derived via immunoSEQ multiplex PCR, lists solely in-frame clones and lacks some. The table records about 180,000 clones, roughly 85% of them present only once. Sequenced: peripheral blood. The origin of this receptor is a woman aged 50 to 60 with COVID-19, enrolled during active disease. The gene calls are TRBV7-2 and TRBJ2-3, with unresolved D. The CDR3 nucleotides read TGTGCCAGCAGACAACAGACGGATACGCAGTATTTT. Its protein is CASRQQTDTQYF. Full variable domain (missing parts from reference TRBV7-2 and TRBJ2-3): GAGVSQSPSNKVTEKGKDVELRCDPISGHTALYWYRQSLGQGLEFLIYFQGNSAPDKSGLPSDRFSAERTGGSVSTLTIQRTQQEDSAVYLCASRQQTDTQYFGPGTRLTVL.